What follows is one T cell receptor (beta chain) and its context. This clonotype was picked up many times. Its recognized antigen is unknown. The germline gene is not matched at one end of the junction; a read error may be the cause. The sample comes from a study of regulatory T cells in long-lasting Graves disease (dated by TCRdb to about 2021). With regard to the full study: Newly diagnosed Graves' disease patients had taken antithyroid drugs for less than 3 months. Patients with persistent Graves' disease were compared with patients with newly diagnosed Graves' disease using TCR sequencing and RNA sequencing of peripheral blood. The study was conducted in China and was registered as a clinical trial. A total of roughly 33 samples underwent TCR sequencing: about 13 from persistent and approximately 20 from newly diagnosed Graves' disease patients.

The time point label for this specimen denotes: newly diagnosed GD, antithyroid drugs for less than 3 months. RNA was extracted from PBMCs in TRIzol for both TCR sequencing and RNA sequencing. The diagnosis of Graves' disease followed American Thyroid Association guidelines. Recruitment of patients was carried out at an endocrinology department in Xi'an, China. Each patient gave 7 to 9.5 milliliters of peripheral blood, collected in an EDTA anticoagulant tube. PBMCs were isolated by Ficoll Paque Plus density gradient separation without further T cell sorting. An Agilent 2100 Bioanalyzer and agarose gel were used to assess RNA quality, and a NanoDrop 2000 was used to measure RNA concentration. The library came from multiplex PCR. The instrument was an Illumina HiSeq 4000. iRepertoire HTBI primers and Arm-PCR amplification of CDR3 regions were used to construct TCR beta libraries. Before sequencing, the PCR products went through gel purification. As for the authors' bioinformatics: A total of 62 TRBV and 14 TRBJ segments were identified across samples and were used for gene usage analysis of CDR3 amino acid clonotypes. COPE and FqMerger were used to merge filtered high-quality paired reads into contigs. BLAST was used to align contigs to IMGT TRBV, TRBD and TRBJ reference genes, with CDR3 defined following IMGT. Highly expanded clones were defined as clonotypes with a frequency above 0.1%. Repertoire diversity was measured by Shannon entropy, and V-J evenness by the Gini coefficient. A clonotype was considered public if more than one individual shared it. The public reads were run again by TCRdb, first through fastp at Q25 and then through MiXCR, and only productive beta chains were kept. Every entry covers one CDR3 protein and lists the most common genes and DNA from its rows. The V and J calls here are based on TCRdb, not the publication. The sample profile shows approximately 480,000 distinct CDR3 sequences; 15% to 20% of them were found once. The ten largest clones capture 10% to 15% of the sample.

The investigation overall reported the following: As a limitation, the authors acknowledged that the small sample size may reduce accuracy. Peripheral blood alone was examined, since thyroid tissue, which constituted the primary lesion, could not be accessed. Patients with persistent disease shared more public clonotypes (around 2,500) than newly diagnosed patients did (more than 900). Preferential use of TRBV28, TRBJ1-2 and TRBJ2-5 was observed in persistent disease, whereas TRBV20-1 and TRBJ2-1 were favored in newly diagnosed disease. Lower TCR Shannon entropy and fewer highly expanded clones were observed in persistent Graves' disease patients than in newly diagnosed patients, which suggested clonal expansion. Only the TCR beta chain was sequenced and analyzed.

The CDR3 has 14 amino acids, counting the end cysteine and phenylalanine. Only the CDR3 part of the read is kept: 42 bases, read in frame from the first base. The sample also formed part of further work on T cells in Graves' hyperthyroidism and ophthalmopathy. Reported in the second study: Graves' hyperthyroidism was defined as stable when no progression to ophthalmopathy occurred over 18 months of follow-up. Hyperthyroidism patients were newly diagnosed, with disease duration under 2 months, and aged 18 to 65 years. The study excluded patients with uncontrolled infections, other autoimmune diseases, pregnancy or lactation. Diagnoses were based on clinical symptoms, serum thyroxine and TRAb, thyroid ultrasound and orbital computed tomography. A first-round RT-PCR of the TCR CDR3 used the HTBI primer set with the Qiagen OneStep RT-PCR kit. Most expanded thyroid clonotypes (frequency above 0.001) were also detected in blood, a finding suggesting that blood repertoires may reflect thyroid immune responses. A 13 V-J signature model separated ophthalmopathy from stable hyperthyroidism, with around 88% sensitivity and about 81% specificity in cross-validation and 80%/75% in testing. In validation, the model predicted progression to ophthalmopathy with approximately 69% sensitivity and around 72% specificity, a median of approximately 6.5 months before onset. To identify TCR V-J signatures that set the groups apart, the researchers used a discovery cohort of 100 or so patients, made up of about 44 with Graves' ophthalmopathy and 57 with stable Graves' hyperthyroidism. Prospective prediction of ophthalmopathy was tested in an independent validation cohort of approximately 19 hyperthyroidism patients and some 17 patients who later progressed to ophthalmopathy. The 95 to 100 discovery patients were randomly split 7:3 into training and test sets. In roughly six Graves' hyperthyroidism patients, the study also compared T-cell repertoires from thyroid tissue with T-cell repertoires from blood. Following sampling, methimazole starting at 30 mg daily was given to hyperthyroidism patients, and high-dose intravenous methylprednisolone was given to ophthalmopathy patients. A second multiplex PCR round built the libraries, followed by size selection and purification. Sequencing of the libraries was done on an Illumina HiSeq2000 using paired-end 100 bp reads. SOAPnuke was used to process the raw data, with reads discarded if the reads contained adapters or uncalled bases, had a mean Phred below 15, or lacked an exact constant-primer or identifier match. High-quality paired reads were merged with COPE v1.2.5, and unique nucleotide sequences were defined as clonotypes. Clonotypes were aligned to IMGT TRBV, TRBD and TRBJ reference segments using MiTCR v1.1. Analysis was restricted to V-J combinations with a frequency above 0.0001, which covered roughly 99% of repertoires. The TCS score was defined as the ratio of F50 (clonal expansion) to E x V (chaos), calculated using BLOSUM62-based TCRdist between CDR3 peptides within each V-J. Welch's t-statistics and random forest reduced roughly 540 V-J features to 13, which were used in a naive Bayes classifier (R e1071). Sample size was not statistically predetermined, and investigators were not blinded to group allocation. The paper reports TCR Vbeta CDR3 sequencing of approximately 130 peripheral blood samples: under 45 ophthalmopathy, under 80 hyperthyroidism and 17 progressor patients.

This TCR was sampled from a man in his forties with Graves disease. Donor details come from another sample of the same person, matched by shared clones. The rearrangement combines TRBV12-3 or TRBV12-4 with TRBJ2-3, with 13 bases in between that match TRBD2. The source was peripheral blood mononuclear cells (PBMCs), collected at new diagnosis, from a patient treated with antithyroid drugs. Read as DNA, the sequence is TGTGCCAGCAGTGCGGGACTAGCGGGGACTGAGCAGTCCTTC. Its amino acids are CASSAGLAGTEQSF.